Listed below are T cell receptor beta chains from one sample, sequenced in a study of molecular identifiers for immune sequencing clone quantification. MiXCR, run by TCRdb on the PCR reads, gives a single entry per CDR3 protein. The data hold 70,000 to 95,000 distinct CDR3 sequences, with around a fifth observed a single time. The sample taken for sequencing was naive CD8+ T cells from blood, with Jurkat cell RNA spiked in. Every receptor here comes from a human donor in good health. Some libraries in this study had Jurkat cell RNA spiked in. Both conserved end residues are trimmed from each CDR3. Not all rows give a size; the values are once, few, many and, for expanded clones, a class.

many,TRBJ1-1,TRBV11-2,ASSLSVTGGAEAF
many,TRBJ2-7,TRBV19,ASSITRGAYEQY
-,TRBJ1-3,TRBV5-6,ASSWLRREGTGNTIY
many,TRBJ1-1,TRBV20-1,SARELGRGGSEAF
many,TRBJ1-4,TRBV29-1,SVGDGGDEKLF
many,TRBJ1-2,TRBV27,ASSHGQDYGYT
many,TRBJ2-3,TRBV5-4,ASSLVAGLTDTQY
many,TRBJ1-6,TRBV5-6,ASSPTRIYNSPLH
many,TRBJ2-1,TRBV6-2/TRBV6-3,ASSYSTGQGFEQF
many,TRBJ2-5,TRBV15,ATSRDRAPQETQY
many,TRBJ1-1,TRBV19,ASEDTEAF
many,TRBJ2-1,TRBV6-2/TRBV6-3,ASSYVSVLGDNEQF
many,TRBJ1-5,TRBV4-1,ASSQVAGSNQPQH
-,TRBJ2-5,TRBV28,ASSIQEDRGQETQY
many,TRBJ2-3,TRBV30,AWSGQGGADTQY
many,TRBJ2-7,TRBV2,ASSEGGEQY
many,TRBJ2-7,TRBV28,ASSLGRGQNYEQY
many,TRBJ1-4,TRBV27,ASSKEGNEKLF
many,TRBJ2-1,TRBV5-6,ASSLSLANEQF
-,TRBJ1-5,TRBV10-2,ASSGQGPYGNQPQH
many,TRBJ1-6,TRBV27,ASSQQGVSYNSPLH
many,TRBJ2-7,TRBV7-9,ASSPTAGGNYEQY
many,TRBJ2-5,TRBV6-1,ASMGAGGYQETQY
-,TRBJ2-5,TRBV7-4,ASSLVGGGETQY
many,TRBJ1-5,TRBV5-1,ASSFSGGDNQPQH
many,TRBJ1-1,TRBV7-9,ASSATTGEPEAF
many,TRBJ2-3,TRBV12-3/TRBV12-4,ASRDRTFTDTQY
many,TRBJ2-3,TRBV10-2,ASSDLRVLAGVVYTQY
many,TRBJ2-7,TRBV29-1,SVRGRDMYEQY
many,TRBJ2-7,TRBV20-1,SAREGGGGVEQY
many,TRBJ2-7,TRBV11-2,ASSPPGNYEQY
many,TRBJ1-1,TRBV7-9,ASSLVVNTEAF
few,TRBJ2-7,TRBV6-1,ASSPAGGEEQY
many,TRBJ2-3,TRBV5-1,ASSLEATDTQY
many,TRBJ1-2,TRBV13,ASSPVTGQGAFYGYT
many,TRBJ1-3,TRBV29-1,SVEVNSGNTIY
many,TRBJ2-1,TRBV7-9,ASSLVSGEQF
few,TRBJ2-1,TRBV7-3,ASSLGEGLAYNEQF
-,TRBJ2-7,TRBV11-2,ASSFHPGQPYEQY
many,TRBJ1-5,TRBV4-1,ASSQGTGSLPQH